This T cell receptor (beta chain) was profiled in a study of T cells after yellow fever vaccination. Germline CDR1 is DFQATT and CDR2 is SNEGSKA (reference sequence). V was cut by 1 base and J by 7 bases, with 17 bases left in between. The length of the CDR3 is 15 residues. The authors made TCR cDNA by 5'RACE template switching, adding a universal primer site and UMIs. TCRdb itself ran the 5' RACE reads through MiXCR, one entry per CDR3 protein. Of 140,000 to 150,000 distinct CDR3 sequences in the sample, more than 6.5% were seen once. There are many counts of this clonotype. The sample in question was CD4+ T cells sorted from PBMCs, obtained 10 days after the yellow fever booster vaccination. The chain carries TRBV20-1 and TRBJ1-5, with D possibly being TRBD1 (5 bases). The clonotype was recovered from a man aged 25-45 years who received the YFV17D yellow fever vaccine. The CDR3 sequence: CSARVSGPTGQPQHF. In nucleotides, the CDR3 is TGCAGTGCTAGAGTGAGTGGCCCCACAGGACAGCCCCAGCATTTT.